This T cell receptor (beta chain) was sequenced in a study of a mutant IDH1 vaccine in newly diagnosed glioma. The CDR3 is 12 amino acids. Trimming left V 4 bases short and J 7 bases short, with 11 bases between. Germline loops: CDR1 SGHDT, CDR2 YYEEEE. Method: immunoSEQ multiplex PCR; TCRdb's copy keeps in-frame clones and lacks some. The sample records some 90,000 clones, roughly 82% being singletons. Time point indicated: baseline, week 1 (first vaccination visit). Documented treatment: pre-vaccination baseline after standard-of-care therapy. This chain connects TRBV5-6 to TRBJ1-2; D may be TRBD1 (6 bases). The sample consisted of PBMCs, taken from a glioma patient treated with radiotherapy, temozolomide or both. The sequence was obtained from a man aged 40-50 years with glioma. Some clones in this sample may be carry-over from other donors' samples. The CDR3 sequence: CASSPGGPGYTF. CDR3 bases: TGTGCCAGCAGCCCGGGGGGGCCTGGCTACACCTTC. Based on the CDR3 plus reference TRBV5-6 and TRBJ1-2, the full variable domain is DAGVTQSPTHLIKTRGQQVTLRCSPKSGHDTVSWYQQALGQGPQFIFQYYEEEERQRGNFPDRFSGHQFPNYSSELNVNALLLGDSALYLCASSPGGPGYTFGSGTRLTVV.